This entry features one TCR beta chain sequence. Its antigen is as yet unknown. Through a sample-barcoded 5' primer and a J-beta primer mix, a second PCR was run for about 6 to 11 cycles. Paired-end reads containing CDR3 totaled no fewer than 3 million for each sample. One entry per CDR3 protein, called by TCRdb with MiXCR from the 5' RACE reads. Of 1.5 million to 2 million distinct CDR3 sequences listed, roughly 30% are singletons. Isolation of PBMCs gave at least 7 million cells per sample. The data originate from a study of blood T cells in healthy people across ages. Germline V gene sequence: CDR1 MGHRA, CDR2 YSYEKL. This CDR3 has 14 amino acids. Germline trimming cut 1 base from V and 6 bases from J; bases unmatched to any gene: 4. General study findings and limits: There were more naive CD4+ cells and higher diversity in long-lived donors than in aged donors. Roughly linearly, TCR beta diversity per million T cells fell as age increased.

The specimen was blood. The sequence was collected from a woman aged 25 to 39 in good health. This rearrangement joins TRBV4-1 to TRBJ1-1; 8 positions agree with TRBD1. In DNA, the CDR3 is TGCGCCAGCAGCCAAGGGACAGGGCGCCCTGAAGCTTTCTTT. Its protein is CASSQGTGRPEAFF.